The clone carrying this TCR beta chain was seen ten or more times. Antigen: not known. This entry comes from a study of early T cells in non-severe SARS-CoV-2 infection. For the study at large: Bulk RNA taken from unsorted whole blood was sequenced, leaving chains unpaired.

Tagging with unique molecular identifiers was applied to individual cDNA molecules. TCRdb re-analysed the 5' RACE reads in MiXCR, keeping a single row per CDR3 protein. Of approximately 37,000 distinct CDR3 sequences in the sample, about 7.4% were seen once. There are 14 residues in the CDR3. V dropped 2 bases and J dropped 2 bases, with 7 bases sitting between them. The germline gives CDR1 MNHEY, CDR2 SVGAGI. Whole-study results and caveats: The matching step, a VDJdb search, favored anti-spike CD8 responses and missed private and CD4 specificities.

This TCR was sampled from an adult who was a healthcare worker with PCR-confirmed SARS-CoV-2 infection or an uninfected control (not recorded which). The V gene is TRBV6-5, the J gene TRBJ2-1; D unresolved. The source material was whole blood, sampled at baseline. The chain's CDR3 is CASSYREAYNEQFF. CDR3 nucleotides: TGTGCCAGCAGTTACCGAGAAGCCTACAATGAGCAGTTCTTC.